The 22 T cell receptor beta chains below were found in one sample sequenced in a study of vaccination effects on CD4 cells after COVID-19. The repertoire was sequenced with immunoSEQ multiplex PCR; TCRdb's copy has only in-frame clones and lacks some. Of around 60,000 clones in the sample, less than 80% were seen once. ViraFEST expansion of antigen-specific CD4+ T cells with viral peptide pools preceded sequencing. Subsequent to a culture period of approximately 11 days, CD4+ T cells were isolated. Two doses of BNT162b2 or mRNA-1273 vaccine were administered to participants. No antigen has been assigned to these receptors. Sequencing used CD4+ T cells from PBMCs cultured with HCoV-229E spike peptides, obtained after COVID-19 vaccination. These receptor sequences come from a human donor who received a COVID-19 vaccine.

The V gene is TRBV4-1, the J gene TRBJ1-3; D is uncertain. This CDR3 is 15 amino acids long. With 1 base removed from V and 0 bases from J, the gap between germline ends came to 7 bases. Germline V gene lookup returns CDR1 MGHRA and CDR2 YSYEKL. The CDR3 loop is CASSQAVYSGNTIYF. CDR3 DNA: TGCGCCAGCAGCCAAGCGGTCTACTCTGGAAACACCATATATTTT.

The CDR3 DNA reads as TGTGCCAGCAGCTTAGCTGGGGCGGTCGGGGAGACCCAGTACTTC. Translated, it gives CASSLAGAVGETQYF. The chain carries TRBV7-2 and TRBJ2-5; weak D call: TRBD1 (5 bases). V lost 0 bases to trimming and J lost 5 bases, with 13 bases between them. The germline V gene has CDR1 SGHTA and CDR2 FQGNSA. This CDR3 is built from 15 residues.

The chain couples TRBV29-1 to TRBJ2-3, with 10 bases aligning to TRBD1. From germline, CDR1 is SQVTM and CDR2 ANQGSEA. V shed 2 bases, J shed 3 bases, and the junction held 8 bases outside the gene matches. The CDR3 extends over 16 amino acids. Here the CDR3 reads CSVEIAGDRGTDTQYF. The CDR3 DNA is TGCAGCGTTGAAATCGCGGGGGACAGGGGAACAGATACGCAGTATTTT.

The chain has TRBV2 and TRBJ2-7, with a tentative D call TRBD1 (5 bases). Germline CDR1 SNHLY, CDR2 FYNNEI. Trimming removed 1 base from V and 8 bases from J, with 12 bases in between. The CDR3 loop spans 13 amino acids. The chain's CDR3 is CASSEGPQGKQYV. CDR3 nucleotide sequence: TGTGCCAGCAGTGAAGGGCCCCAGGGAAAGCAGTACGTC.

The chain recombines TRBV30 with TRBJ1-2; D is unclear. The CDR3 runs to 13 residues. The V gene lost 3 bases and the J gene lost 0 bases, with 8 bases spanning the gap. The V gene's germline CDR1 is GTSNPN and CDR2 SVGIG (reference sequence). CDR3 nucleotide sequence: TGTGCCTGGAGAGACCGAACTAACTATGGCTACACCTTC. Translated, it gives CAWRDRTNYGYTF.

The rearrangement joins TRBV3-1 (or the pseudogene TRBV3-2) to TRBJ1-2; D is unresolved. The CDR3 totals 14 residues. Germline CDR1 and CDR2: LGHDT and YNNKEL (reference sequence). The V end was cut by 8 bases, the J end by 2 bases, with 15 bases between. CDR3 protein: CASGDSRLNYGYTF. For the CDR3, the DNA is TGTGCCAGCGGCGACTCTCGACTAAACTATGGCTACACCTTC.

The chain uses TRBV4-1 and TRBJ2-5; TRBD1 matches 9 bases. Trimming at V came to 4 bases and at J to 2 bases, leaving 5 bases not matched to a gene. The CDR3 contains 15 residues. Per the germline V gene, CDR1 is MGHRA and CDR2 is YSYEKL. The DNA of the CDR3 is TGCGCCAGCAGCCTAGGGACAGGGACACAAGAGACCCAGTACTTC. Its protein is CASSLGTGTQETQYF.

This chain uses TRBV6-1 with TRBJ1-2; D gene unclear. The V gene lost 2 bases and the J gene lost 6 bases, with 7 bases spanning the gap. This CDR3 has 12 residues. Germline V gene sequence: CDR1 MNHNS, CDR2 SASEGT. The CDR3 loop is CASSERKDGYTF. CDR3 bases: TGTGCCAGCAGTGAACGGAAGGATGGCTACACCTTC.

This chain uses TRBV18 with TRBJ2-7; D might be TRBD1 (6 bases). Trimming cost V 4 bases and J 1 base, with 8 bases left between them. The CDR3 runs 13 residues. In germline, CDR1 is KGHSH, CDR2 LQKENI. CDR3 protein: CASSQQGSYEQYV. The CDR3 coding sequence is TGTGCCAGCTCACAACAGGGTTCCTACGAGCAGTACGTC.

In its sample, this clone was seen once. The chain carries TRBV19 and TRBJ2-5; either TRBD1 or TRBD2 may fit D (5 bases each). CDR1 is LNHDA, CDR2 SQIVND, per germline (reference sequence). The CDR3 sequence is 15 residues long. V gave up 4 bases and J gave up 2 bases, with 14 bases separating them. The CDR3 sequence: CASSTGTTRQETQYF. CDR3 sequence (DNA): TGTGCCAGTAGTACTGGGACGACCCGTCAAGAGACCCAGTACTTC. The whole variable domain, remainder taken from reference TRBV19 and TRBJ2-5, is DGGITQSPKYLFRKEGQNVTLSCEQNLNHDAMYWYRQDPGQGLRLIYYSQIVNDFQKGDIAEGYSVSREKKESFPLTVTSAQKNPTAFYLCASSTGTTRQETQYFGPGTRLLVL.

V and J are TRBV7-9 and TRBJ2-1; 7 positions agree with TRBD2. From germline, CDR1 is SEHNR and CDR2 FQNEAQ (reference sequence). Germline trimming cut 1 base from V and 7 bases from J; bases unmatched to any gene: 7. The CDR3 totals 15 residues. The CDR3 is CASSLELAGRNEQFF. CDR3 nucleotides: TGTGCCAGCAGCTTAGAACTAGCCGGGAGGAATGAGCAGTTCTTC.

The chain has TRBV7-2 and TRBJ1-1; TRBD1 might be the D (5 bases). The CDR3 consists of 13 residues. Germline V gene sequence: CDR1 SGHTA, CDR2 FQGNSA. V lost 6 bases, J lost 6 bases, and 14 bases lay in between. CDR3 sequence: CASRLAGVPEAFF. CDR3 in DNA: TGTGCCAGCAGGCTGGCGGGGGTTCCTGAAGCTTTCTTT.

The chain combines TRBV7-9 with TRBJ2-5; TRBD2 might be the D (7 bases). The CDR3 totals 14 residues. The ends were cut back, 0 bases at V and 5 bases at J, with 10 bases in the middle. The germline V gene encodes CDR1 SEHNR and CDR2 FQNEAQ (reference sequence). CDR3 sequence: CASSLAGGHETQYF. The CDR3 DNA follows: TGTGCCAGCAGCTTAGCGGGGGGGCACGAGACCCAGTACTTC.

The chain has TRBV5-6 and TRBJ2-5; 7 nucleotides line up with TRBD1. V was pared by 4 bases and J by 5 bases, with 8 bases of the junction left unmatched. The CDR3 covers 14 residues. Looked up from germline, CDR1 is SGHDT and CDR2 is YYEEEE. CDR3 sequence: CASSPLTGTETQYF. For the CDR3, the DNA is TGTGCCAGCAGCCCACTGACAGGGACGGAGACCCAGTACTTC.

V gene TRBV12-3 or TRBV12-4 combines with J gene TRBJ1-5; D not certain. The CDR3 sequence is 12 residues long. V lost 4 bases and J 5 bases, leaving 6 bases between the germline ends. CDR3 sequence: CASSSEYQPQHF. CDR3 DNA: TGTGCCAGCAGTTCGGAGTATCAGCCCCAGCATTTT.

This clone was counted once. The V and J genes are TRBV9 and TRBJ1-1, with TRBD1 identical over 7 bases. From germline, CDR1 is SGDLS and CDR2 YYNGEE. With V trimmed by 4 bases and J by 4 bases, 10 bases remained unmatched. There are 15 residues in the CDR3. The CDR3: CASSPLPGTATEAFF. The CDR3 region has the DNA TGTGCCAGCAGCCCACTCCCAGGGACAGCCACTGAAGCTTTCTTT.

This chain connects TRBV11-3 to TRBJ2-4, with 12 bases aligning to TRBD2. The CDR3 sequence is 16 residues long. Trimming took 3 bases from V and 6 from J; bases not matched to a gene: 6. CDR1 and CDR2 (germline): SGHNT, YENEEA. The CDR3 loop is CASSFTSGGSSNIQYF. The CDR3 DNA reads TGTGCCAGCAGCTTCACTAGCGGGGGGTCTTCAAACATTCAGTACTTC.

This clone was detected only once. The chain combines TRBV14 with TRBJ1-4; 9 nucleotides agree with TRBD1. Germline V gene sequence: CDR1 SGHDN, CDR2 FVKESK. This CDR3 is built from 16 residues. With 3 bases clipped from V and 7 bases from J, the junction kept 9 bases outside the gene matches. CDR3 DNA sequence: TGTGCCAGCAGCCAGCAAACAGGGGGCACGAGTGAAAAACTGTTTTTT. Its protein is CASSQQTGGTSEKLFF. Combining the CDR3 with reference TRBV14 and TRBJ1-4 gives the whole variable domain EAGVTQFPSHSVIEKGQTVTLRCDPISGHDNLYWYRRVMGKEIKFLLHFVKESKQDESGMPNNRFLAERTGGTYSTLKVQPAELEDSGVYFCASSQQTGGTSEKLFFGSGTQLSVL.

This clone was counted a few times. This chain connects TRBV3-1 (or the pseudogene TRBV3-2) to TRBJ2-7; possibly TRBD2 for D (5 bases). In germline, CDR1 is LGHDT, CDR2 YNNKEL (reference sequence). Trimming removed 3 bases at V and 7 bases at J, with 10 bases between. The CDR3 is 12 amino acids. Here the CDR3 reads CASSHGMREQYV. In DNA, the CDR3 is TGTGCCAGCAGCCACGGGATGAGGGAGCAGTACGTC.

This clone was observed a few times. V usage is TRBV4-2 and J usage is TRBJ1-1; D ambiguous. V was shortened by 2 bases and J by 4 bases, with 8 bases between the two germline ends. From germline, CDR1 is LGHNA and CDR2 YNFKEQ. This CDR3 comprises 13 residues. The CDR3 sequence: CASSQKTATEAFF. The CDR3 nucleotides are TGTGCCAGCAGCCAAAAAACAGCCACTGAAGCTTTCTTT.

V usage is TRBV7-9 and J usage is TRBJ1-4, with D unclear. The CDR3 spans 14 residues. V was trimmed by 1 base and J by 4 bases, leaving 7 bases between them. Germline loops: CDR1 SEHNR, CDR2 FQNEAQ (reference sequence). The DNA for the CDR3 is TGTGCCAGCAGCTTAGAACCTGATAATGAAAAACTGTTTTTT. Protein product: CASSLEPDNEKLFF.

The CDR3 DNA reads TGTGCCAGCAGTTTTACTAGCGGCGAAGATACGCAGTATTTT. Translated, it gives CASSFTSGEDTQYF. V and J are TRBV2 and TRBJ2-3, with TRBD2 matching 8 bases. This CDR3 has 14 amino acids. J lost 5 bases, V lost 5 bases, and 6 bases had no gene match. CDR1 is SNHLY, CDR2 FYNNEI, per germline.